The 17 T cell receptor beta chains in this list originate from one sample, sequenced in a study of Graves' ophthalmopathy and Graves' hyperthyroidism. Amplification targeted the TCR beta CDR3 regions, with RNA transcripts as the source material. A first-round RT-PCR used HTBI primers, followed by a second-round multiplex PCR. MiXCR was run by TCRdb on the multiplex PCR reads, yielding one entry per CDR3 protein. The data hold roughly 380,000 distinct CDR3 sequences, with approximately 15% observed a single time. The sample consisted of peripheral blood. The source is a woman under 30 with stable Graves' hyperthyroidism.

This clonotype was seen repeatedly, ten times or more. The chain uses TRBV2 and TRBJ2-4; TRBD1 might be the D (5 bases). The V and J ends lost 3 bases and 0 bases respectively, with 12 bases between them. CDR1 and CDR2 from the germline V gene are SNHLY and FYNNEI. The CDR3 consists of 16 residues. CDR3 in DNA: TGTGCCAGCAGTGATTCAGCAGGGCTAGCCAAAAACATTCAGTACTTC. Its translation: CASSDSAGLAKNIQYF.

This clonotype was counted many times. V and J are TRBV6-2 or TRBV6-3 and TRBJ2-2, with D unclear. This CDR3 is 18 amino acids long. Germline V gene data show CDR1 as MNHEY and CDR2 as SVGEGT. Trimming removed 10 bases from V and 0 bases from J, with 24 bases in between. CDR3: CATTFGPTRYPNTGELFF. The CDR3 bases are TGTGCCACCACTTTTGGCCCGACACGTTATCCGAACACCGGGGAGCTGTTTTTT.

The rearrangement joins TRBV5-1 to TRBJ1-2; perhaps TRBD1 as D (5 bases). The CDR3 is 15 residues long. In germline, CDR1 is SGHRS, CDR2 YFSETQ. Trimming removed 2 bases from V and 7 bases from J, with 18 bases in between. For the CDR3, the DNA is TGCGCCAGCAGCTTTCCTAGGACATGGGAATTTGGCTACACCTTC. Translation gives CASSFPRTWEFGYTF.

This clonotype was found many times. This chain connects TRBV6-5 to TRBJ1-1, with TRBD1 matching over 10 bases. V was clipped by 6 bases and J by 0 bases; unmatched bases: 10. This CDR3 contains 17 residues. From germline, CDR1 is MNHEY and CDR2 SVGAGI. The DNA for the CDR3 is TGTGCCAGCAGATACGCCGGGACAGGGGTCTTGAACACTGAAGCTTTCTTT. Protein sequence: CASRYAGTGVLNTEAFF.

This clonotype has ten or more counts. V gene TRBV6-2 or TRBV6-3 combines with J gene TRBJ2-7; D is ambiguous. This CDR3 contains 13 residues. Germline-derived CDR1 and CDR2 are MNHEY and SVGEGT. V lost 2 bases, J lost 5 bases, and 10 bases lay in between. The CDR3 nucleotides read TGTGCCAGCAGTTACAGGGCTGCGGACGAGCAGTACTTC. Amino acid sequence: CASSYRAADEQYF.

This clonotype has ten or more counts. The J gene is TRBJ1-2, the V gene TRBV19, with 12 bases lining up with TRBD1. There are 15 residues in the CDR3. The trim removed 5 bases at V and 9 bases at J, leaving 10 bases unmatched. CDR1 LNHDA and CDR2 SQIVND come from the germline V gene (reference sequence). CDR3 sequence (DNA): TGTGCCAGTAGTGCCCGAGGGACAGGGGGCGGGAGCTACACCTTC. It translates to CASSARGTGGGSYTF.

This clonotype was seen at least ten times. The CDR3 DNA is TGTGCCAGCAGCTTGGGACAGGGGGACAGCAGCACCATATATTTT. Protein sequence: CASSLGQGDSSTIYF. The rearrangement uses TRBV11-2 and TRBJ1-3; 11 bases map to TRBD1. There are 15 residues in the CDR3. V trimming: 3 bases; J trimming: 9 bases; junction bases outside the gene matches: 7. In germline, CDR1 is SGHAT, CDR2 FQNNGV.

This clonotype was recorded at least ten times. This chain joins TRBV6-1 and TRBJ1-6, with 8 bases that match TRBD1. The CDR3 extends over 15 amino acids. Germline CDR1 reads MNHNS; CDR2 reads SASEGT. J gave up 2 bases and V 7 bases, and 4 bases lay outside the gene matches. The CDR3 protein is CASTDRGPYNSPLHF. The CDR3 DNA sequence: TGTGCCAGCACCGACAGGGGACCCTATAATTCACCCCTCCACTTT.

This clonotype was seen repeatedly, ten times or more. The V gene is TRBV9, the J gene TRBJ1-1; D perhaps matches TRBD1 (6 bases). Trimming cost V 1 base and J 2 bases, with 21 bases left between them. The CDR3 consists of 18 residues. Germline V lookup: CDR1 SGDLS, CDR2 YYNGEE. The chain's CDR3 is CASSVNPGVGAANTEAFF. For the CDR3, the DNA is TGTGCCAGCAGCGTAAACCCAGGGGTTGGGGCAGCTAACACTGAAGCTTTCTTT.

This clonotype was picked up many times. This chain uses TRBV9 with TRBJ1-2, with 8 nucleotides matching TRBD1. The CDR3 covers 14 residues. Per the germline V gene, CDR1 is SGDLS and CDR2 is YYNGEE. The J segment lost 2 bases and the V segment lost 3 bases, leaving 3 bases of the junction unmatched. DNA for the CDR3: TGTGCCAGCAGCGCGGCAGGGGGCAACTATGGCTACACCTTC. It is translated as CASSAAGGNYGYTF.

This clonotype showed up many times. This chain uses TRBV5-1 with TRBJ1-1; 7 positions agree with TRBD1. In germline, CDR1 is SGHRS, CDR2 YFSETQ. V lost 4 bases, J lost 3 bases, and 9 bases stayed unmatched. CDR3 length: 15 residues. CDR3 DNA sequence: TGCGCCAGCAGCCCTGGGGCAGGGGGGGACACTGAAGCTTTCTTT. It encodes CASSPGAGGDTEAFF.

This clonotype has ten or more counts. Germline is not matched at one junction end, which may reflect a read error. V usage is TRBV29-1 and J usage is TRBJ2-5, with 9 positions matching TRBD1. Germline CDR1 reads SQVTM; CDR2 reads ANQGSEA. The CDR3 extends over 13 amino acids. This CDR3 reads CSVEGQGWETQYF. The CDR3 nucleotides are TGCAGCGTAGAAGGACAGGGGTGGGAGACCCAGTACTTC.

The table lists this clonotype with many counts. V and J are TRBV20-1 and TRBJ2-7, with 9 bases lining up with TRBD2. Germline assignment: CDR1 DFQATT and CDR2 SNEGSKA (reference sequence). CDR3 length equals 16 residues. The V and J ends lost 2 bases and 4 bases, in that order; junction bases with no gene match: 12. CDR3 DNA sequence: TGCAGTGCTAGAAGGGGAGGTGGGCTAGCGGGATACGAGCAGTACTTC. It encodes CSARRGGGLAGYEQYF.

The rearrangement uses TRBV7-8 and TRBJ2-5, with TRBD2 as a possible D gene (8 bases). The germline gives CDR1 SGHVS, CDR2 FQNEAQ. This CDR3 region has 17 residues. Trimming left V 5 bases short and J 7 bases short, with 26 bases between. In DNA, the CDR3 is TGTGCCAGCAGCAAACGCCCTCTCGGACAGGCGGGAGGGACCCAGTACTTC. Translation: CASSKRPLGQAGGTQYF. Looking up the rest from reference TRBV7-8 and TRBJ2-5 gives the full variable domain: GAGVSQSPRYKVAKRGQDVALRCDPISGHVSLFWYQQALGQGPEFLTYFQNEAQLDKSGLPSDRFFAERPEGSVSTLKIQRTQQEDSAVYLCASSKRPLGQAGGTQYFGPGTRLLVL.

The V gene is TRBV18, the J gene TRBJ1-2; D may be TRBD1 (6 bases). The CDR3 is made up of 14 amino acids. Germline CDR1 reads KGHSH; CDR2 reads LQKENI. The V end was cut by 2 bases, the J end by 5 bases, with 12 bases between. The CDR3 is CASSPEGGRYGYTF. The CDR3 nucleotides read TGTGCCAGCTCACCAGAAGGGGGTCGATATGGCTACACCTTC.

The CDR3 region is CASSSWTSGSRETQYF. The CDR3 DNA reads TGTGCCAGCAGCTCCTGGACTAGCGGGAGTAGAGAGACCCAGTACTTC. The rearrangement uses TRBV7-2 and TRBJ2-5; TRBD2 aligns across 13 bases. CDR1 and CDR2 (germline): SGHTA, FQGNSA. The CDR3 has 16 amino acids. Unmatched junction bases numbered 6, after V lost 4 bases and J lost 4 bases.

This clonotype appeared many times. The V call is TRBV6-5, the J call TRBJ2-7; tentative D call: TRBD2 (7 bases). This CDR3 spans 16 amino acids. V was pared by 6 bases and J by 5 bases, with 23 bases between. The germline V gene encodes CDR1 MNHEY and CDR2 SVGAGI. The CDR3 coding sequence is TGTGCCAGCAGCTCCCCTAGAGGGGGGGGACATGACGAGCAGTACTTC. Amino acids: CASSSPRGGGHDEQYF.